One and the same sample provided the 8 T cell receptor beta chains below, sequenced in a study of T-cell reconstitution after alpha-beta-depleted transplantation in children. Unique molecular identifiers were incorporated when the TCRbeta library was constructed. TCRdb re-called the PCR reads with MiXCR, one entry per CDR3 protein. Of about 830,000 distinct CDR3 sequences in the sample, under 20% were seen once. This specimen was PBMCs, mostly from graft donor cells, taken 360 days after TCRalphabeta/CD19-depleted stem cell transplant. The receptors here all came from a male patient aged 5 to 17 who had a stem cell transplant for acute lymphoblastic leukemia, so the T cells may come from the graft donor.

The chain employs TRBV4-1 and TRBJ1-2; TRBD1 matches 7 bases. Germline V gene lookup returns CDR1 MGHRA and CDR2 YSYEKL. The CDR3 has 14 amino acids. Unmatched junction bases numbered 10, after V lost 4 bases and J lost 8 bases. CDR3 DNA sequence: TGCGCCAGCAGCCCCCCGGGACAGATGGAGGGCTACACCTTC. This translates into CASSPPGQMEGYTF.

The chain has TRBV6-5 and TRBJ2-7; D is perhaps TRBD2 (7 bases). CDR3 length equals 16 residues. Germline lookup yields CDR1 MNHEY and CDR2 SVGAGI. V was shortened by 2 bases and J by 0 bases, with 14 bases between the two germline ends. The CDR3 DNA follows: TGTGCCAGCAGTTACGGGGGGGCGTACATCTCCTACGAGCAGTACTTC. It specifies CASSYGGAYISYEQYF.

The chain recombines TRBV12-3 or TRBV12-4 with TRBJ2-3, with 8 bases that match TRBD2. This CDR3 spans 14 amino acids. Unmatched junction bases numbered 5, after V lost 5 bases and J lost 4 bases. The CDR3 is CASSRGGAPDTQYF. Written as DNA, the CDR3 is TGTGCCAGCAGTCGGGGGGGGGCCCCAGATACGCAGTATTTT.

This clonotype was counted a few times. The CDR3 reads CASSQNPDVNQPQHF. The CDR3 region has the DNA TGTGCCAGCAGCCAAAATCCCGACGTCAATCAGCCCCAGCATTTT. This chain connects TRBV4-2 to TRBJ1-5; D not resolved. Trimming removed 2 bases at V and 3 bases at J, with 11 bases between. The CDR3 totals 15 residues. CDR1 LGHNA and CDR2 YNFKEQ come from the germline V gene.

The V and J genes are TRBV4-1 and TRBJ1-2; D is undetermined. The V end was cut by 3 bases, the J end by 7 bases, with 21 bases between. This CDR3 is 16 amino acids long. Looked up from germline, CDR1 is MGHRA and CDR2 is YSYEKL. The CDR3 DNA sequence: TGCGCCAGCAGCCAGGGAACCGGGTCTCGAGGGCCTGGCTACACCTTC. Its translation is CASSQGTGSRGPGYTF.

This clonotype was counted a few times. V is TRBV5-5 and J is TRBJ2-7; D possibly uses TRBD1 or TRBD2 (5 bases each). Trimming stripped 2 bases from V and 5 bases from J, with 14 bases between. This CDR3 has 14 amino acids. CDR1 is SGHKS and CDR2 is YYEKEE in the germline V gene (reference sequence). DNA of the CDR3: TGTGCCAGCAGCTTTCGTGGGGGTATCAACGAGCAGTACTTC. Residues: CASSFRGGINEQYF.

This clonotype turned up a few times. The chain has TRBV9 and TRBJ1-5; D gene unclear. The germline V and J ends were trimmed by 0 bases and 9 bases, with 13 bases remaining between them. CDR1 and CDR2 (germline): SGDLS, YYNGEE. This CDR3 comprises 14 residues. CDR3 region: CASSVGAEVRPQHF. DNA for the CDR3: TGTGCCAGCAGCGTAGGGGCCGAAGTGAGGCCCCAGCATTTT.

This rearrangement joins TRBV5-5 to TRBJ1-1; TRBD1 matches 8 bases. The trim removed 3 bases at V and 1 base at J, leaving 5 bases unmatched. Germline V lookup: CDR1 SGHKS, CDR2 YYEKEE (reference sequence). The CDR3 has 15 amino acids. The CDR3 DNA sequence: TGTGCCAGCAGCTATACAGGGGGTGGGAACACTGAAGCTTTCTTT. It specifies CASSYTGGGNTEAFF.